Listed below are T cell receptor beta chains from one sample, sequenced in a study of T cells expressing NK-cell markers. TCRdb reprocessed the 5' RACE reads; each CDR3 protein has one entry and no DNA is given. The listing contains about 460,000 distinct CDR3 sequences. Sequenced: blood T cells: a sorted CD56 or NKG2C T cell subset, CD4+ or CD8+ T cells, or bulk PBMC T cells (not recorded which). These receptors all come from a woman in her fifties or sixties in good health. Both conserved end residues are part of each CDR3. The order of the fields is V gene, J gene, CDR3 protein.

TRBV19	TRBJ1-2	CASTPVQGANYGYTF
TRBV24-1	TRBJ2-5	CATSDPSQDPHPKTQYF
TRBV3-1	TRBJ2-1	CASSRGTGAYNEQFF
TRBV12-3/TRBV12-4	TRBJ2-4	CASSTSAGGLGNIQYF
TRBV5-1	TRBJ1-2	CASRISGPLNYGYTF
TRBV20-1	TRBJ2-1	CSASGQGLGKQFF
TRBV5-4	TRBJ2-1	CASSRLAGNEQFF
TRBV6-2/TRBV6-3	TRBJ2-3	CASSLGGGTQYF
TRBV7-9	TRBJ1-1	CASSLGGGTGGFWGTEAFF
TRBV4-1	TRBJ2-1	CASSQDLTSGRAYEQFF
TRBV20-1	TRBJ2-6	CSAREGTGSGANVLTF
TRBV12-3/TRBV12-4	TRBJ2-1	CASRGDAYNEQFF
TRBV29-1	TRBJ1-1	CSGEKGGGTEAFF
TRBV5-1	TRBJ2-7	CASSWGDTGQYF
TRBV6-5	TRBJ2-2	CASRETSLNTGELFF
TRBV6-1	TRBJ1-5	CASRKDRESNQPQHF
TRBV5-1	TRBJ2-7	CASSSLARGDEQYF
TRBV29-1	TRBJ1-4	CSAGTVNEKLFF
TRBV5-1	TRBJ2-3	CASSLGGYTDTQYF
TRBV20-1	TRBJ1-1	CSARGGRANTEAFF
TRBV7-8	TRBJ2-2	CASSLALATTGELFF
TRBV27	TRBJ1-5	CASSMTALGNQPQHF
TRBV6-4	TRBJ2-1	CASRGGRRNEQFF
TRBV3-1	TRBJ1-6	CASSQELGTGSSPLHF
TRBV20-1	TRBJ2-2	CSGETNTGELFF
TRBV27	TRBJ2-5	CASSLSAGLAGEGEETQYF
TRBV15	TRBJ2-1	CATSSRRNNEQFF
TRBV5-1	TRBJ2-1	CASSGGGLAYNEQFF
TRBV12-3/TRBV12-4	TRBJ2-3	CASSPSVLGTNTDTQYF
TRBV6-5	TRBJ1-1	CASTALVTEAFF
TRBV5-1	TRBJ1-4	CASRSGGPNEKLFF
TRBV7-2	TRBJ2-3	CASSATSGASTDTQYF
TRBV6-5	TRBJ1-1	CASHPSGPQYTEAFF
TRBV11-1	TRBJ2-3	CASSQLAVLTDTQYF